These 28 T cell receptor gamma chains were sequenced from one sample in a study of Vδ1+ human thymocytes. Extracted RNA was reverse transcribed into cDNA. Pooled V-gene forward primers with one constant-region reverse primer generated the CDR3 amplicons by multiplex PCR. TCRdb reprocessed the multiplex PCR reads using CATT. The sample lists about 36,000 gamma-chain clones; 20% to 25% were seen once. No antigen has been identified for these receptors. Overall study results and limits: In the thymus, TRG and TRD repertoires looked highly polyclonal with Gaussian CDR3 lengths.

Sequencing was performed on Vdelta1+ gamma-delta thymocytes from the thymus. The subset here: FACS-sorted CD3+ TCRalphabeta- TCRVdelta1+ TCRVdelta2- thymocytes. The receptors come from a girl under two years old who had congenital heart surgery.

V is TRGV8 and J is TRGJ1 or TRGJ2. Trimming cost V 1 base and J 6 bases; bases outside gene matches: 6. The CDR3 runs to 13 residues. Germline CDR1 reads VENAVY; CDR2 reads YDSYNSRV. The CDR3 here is CATWDSIPYKKLF. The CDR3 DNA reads TGTGCCACCTGGGATAGTATTCCTTATAAGAAACTCTTT.

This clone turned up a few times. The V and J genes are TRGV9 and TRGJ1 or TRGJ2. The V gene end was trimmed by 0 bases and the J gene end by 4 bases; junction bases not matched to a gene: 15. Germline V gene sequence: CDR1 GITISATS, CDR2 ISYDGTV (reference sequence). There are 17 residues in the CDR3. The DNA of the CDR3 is TGTGCCTTGTGGGAGGTGCAGGTTAGGAAATGGTATTATAAGAAACTCTTT. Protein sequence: CALWEVQVRKWYYKKLF.

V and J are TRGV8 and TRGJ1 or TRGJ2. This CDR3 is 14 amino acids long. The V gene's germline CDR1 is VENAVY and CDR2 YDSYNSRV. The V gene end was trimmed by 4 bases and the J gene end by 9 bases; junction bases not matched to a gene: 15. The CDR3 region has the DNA TGTGCCACCTGGGACCCCCCCCACCCCCCTAAGAAACTCTTT. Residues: CATWDPPHPPKKLF.

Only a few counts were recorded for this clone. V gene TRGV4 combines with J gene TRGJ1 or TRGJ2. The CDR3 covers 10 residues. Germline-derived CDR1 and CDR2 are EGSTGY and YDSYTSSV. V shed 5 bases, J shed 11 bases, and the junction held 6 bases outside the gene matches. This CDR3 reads CATWGPEKLF. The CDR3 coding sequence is TGTGCCACCTGGGGACCCGAGAAACTCTTT.

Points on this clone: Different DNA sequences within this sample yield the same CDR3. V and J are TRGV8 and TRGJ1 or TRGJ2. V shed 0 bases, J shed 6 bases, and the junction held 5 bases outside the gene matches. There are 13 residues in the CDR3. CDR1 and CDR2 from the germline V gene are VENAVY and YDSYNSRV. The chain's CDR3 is CATWDRLGYKKLF. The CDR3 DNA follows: TGTGCCACCTGGGATAGGCTCGGTTATAAGAAACTCTTT.

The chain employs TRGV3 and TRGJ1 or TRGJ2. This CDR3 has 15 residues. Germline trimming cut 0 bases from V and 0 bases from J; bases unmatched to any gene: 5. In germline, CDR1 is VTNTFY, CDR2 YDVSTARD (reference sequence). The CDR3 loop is CATWDRHENYYKKLF. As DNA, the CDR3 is TGTGCCACCTGGGACAGGCACGAGAATTATTATAAGAAACTCTTT.

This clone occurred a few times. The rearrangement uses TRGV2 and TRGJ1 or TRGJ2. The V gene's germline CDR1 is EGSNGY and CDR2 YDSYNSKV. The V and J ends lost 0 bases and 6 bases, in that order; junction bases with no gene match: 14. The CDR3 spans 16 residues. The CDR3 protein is CATWDGPAWGFYKKLF. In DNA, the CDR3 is TGTGCCACCTGGGACGGGCCCGCCTGGGGGTTTTATAAGAAACTCTTT.

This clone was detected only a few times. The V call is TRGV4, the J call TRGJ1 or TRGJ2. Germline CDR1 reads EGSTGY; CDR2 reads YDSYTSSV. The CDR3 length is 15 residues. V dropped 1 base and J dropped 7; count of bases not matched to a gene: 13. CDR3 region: CATWDGVSFGYKKLF. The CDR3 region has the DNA TGTGCCACCTGGGATGGCGTATCTTTCGGGTATAAGAAACTCTTT.

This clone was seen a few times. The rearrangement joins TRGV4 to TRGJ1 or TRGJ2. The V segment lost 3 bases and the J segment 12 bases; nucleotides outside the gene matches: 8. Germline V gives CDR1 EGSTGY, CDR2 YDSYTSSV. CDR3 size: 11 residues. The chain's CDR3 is CATWDHSGKLF. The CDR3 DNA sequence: TGTGCCACCTGGGATCACTCAGGGAAACTCTTT.

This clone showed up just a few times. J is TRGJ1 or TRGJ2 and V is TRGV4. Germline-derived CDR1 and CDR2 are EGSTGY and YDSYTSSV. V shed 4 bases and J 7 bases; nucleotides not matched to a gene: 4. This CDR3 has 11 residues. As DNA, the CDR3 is TGTGCCACCTGGGAGTGGTATAAGAAACTCTTT. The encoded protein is CATWEWYKKLF.

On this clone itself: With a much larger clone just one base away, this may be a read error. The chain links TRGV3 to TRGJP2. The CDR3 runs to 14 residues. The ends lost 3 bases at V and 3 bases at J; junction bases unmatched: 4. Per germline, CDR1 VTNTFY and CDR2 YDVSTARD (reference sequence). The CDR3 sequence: CATWDDGSDWIKTF. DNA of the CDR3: TGTGCCACCTGGGACGATGGTAGTGATTGGATCAAGACGTTT.

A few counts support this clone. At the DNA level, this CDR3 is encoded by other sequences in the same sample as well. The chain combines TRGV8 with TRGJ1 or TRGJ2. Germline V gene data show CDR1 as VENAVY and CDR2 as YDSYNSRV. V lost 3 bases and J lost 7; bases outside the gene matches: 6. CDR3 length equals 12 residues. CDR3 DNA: TGTGCCACCTGGGATCCTCGCTATAAGAAACTCTTT. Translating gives CATWDPRYKKLF.

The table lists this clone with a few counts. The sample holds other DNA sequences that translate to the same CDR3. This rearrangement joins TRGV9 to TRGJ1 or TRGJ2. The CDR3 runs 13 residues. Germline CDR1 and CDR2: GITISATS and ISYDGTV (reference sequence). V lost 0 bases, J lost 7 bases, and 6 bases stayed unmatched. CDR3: CALWEVRGYKKLF. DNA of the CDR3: TGTGCCTTGTGGGAGGTGAGGGGGTATAAGAAACTCTTT.

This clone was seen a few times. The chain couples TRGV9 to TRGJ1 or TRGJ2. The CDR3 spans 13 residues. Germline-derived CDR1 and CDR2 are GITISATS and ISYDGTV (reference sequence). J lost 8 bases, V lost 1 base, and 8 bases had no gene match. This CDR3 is CALWEVQAHKKLF. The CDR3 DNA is TGTGCCTTGTGGGAGGTCCAGGCCCATAAGAAACTCTTT.

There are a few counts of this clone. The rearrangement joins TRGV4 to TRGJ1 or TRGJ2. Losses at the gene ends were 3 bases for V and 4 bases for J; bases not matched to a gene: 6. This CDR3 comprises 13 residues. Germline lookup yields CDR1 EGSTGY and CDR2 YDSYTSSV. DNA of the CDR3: TGTGCCACCTGGGATACGGGGTATTATAAGAAACTCTTT. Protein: CATWDTGYYKKLF.

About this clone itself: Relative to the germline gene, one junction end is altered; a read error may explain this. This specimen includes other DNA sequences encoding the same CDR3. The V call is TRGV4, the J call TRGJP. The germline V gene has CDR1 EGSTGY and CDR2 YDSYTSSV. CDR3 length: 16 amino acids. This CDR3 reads CATWDGQELGKKIKVF. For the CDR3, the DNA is TGTGCCACCTGGGATGGGCAGGAGTTGGGCAAAAAAATCAAGGTATTT.

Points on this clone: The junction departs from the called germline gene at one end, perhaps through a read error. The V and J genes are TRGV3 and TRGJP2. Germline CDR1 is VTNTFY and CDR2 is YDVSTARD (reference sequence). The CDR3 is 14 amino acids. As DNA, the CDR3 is TGTGCCACCTGGGAGAGGGGTAGTGATTGGGTCAAGACGTTT. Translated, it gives CATWERGSDWVKTF.

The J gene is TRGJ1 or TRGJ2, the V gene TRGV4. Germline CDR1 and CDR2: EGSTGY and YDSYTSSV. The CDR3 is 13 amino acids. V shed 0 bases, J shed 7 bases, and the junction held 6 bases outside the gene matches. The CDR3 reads CATWDGARYKKLF. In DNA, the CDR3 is TGTGCCACCTGGGATGGGGCGCGGTATAAGAAACTCTTT.

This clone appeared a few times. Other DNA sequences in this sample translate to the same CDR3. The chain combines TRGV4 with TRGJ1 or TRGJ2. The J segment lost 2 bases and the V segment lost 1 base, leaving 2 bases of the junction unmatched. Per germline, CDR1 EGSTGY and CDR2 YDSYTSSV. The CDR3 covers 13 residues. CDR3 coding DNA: TGTGCCACCTGGGATGGAGATTATTATAAGAAACTCTTT. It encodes CATWDGDYYKKLF.

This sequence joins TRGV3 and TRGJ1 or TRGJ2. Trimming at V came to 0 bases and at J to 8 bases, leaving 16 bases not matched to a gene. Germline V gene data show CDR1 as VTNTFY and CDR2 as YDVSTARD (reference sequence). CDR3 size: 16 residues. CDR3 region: CATWDRNLTFGDKKLF. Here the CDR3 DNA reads TGTGCCACCTGGGACAGGAACCTCACGTTTGGGGATAAGAAACTCTTT.

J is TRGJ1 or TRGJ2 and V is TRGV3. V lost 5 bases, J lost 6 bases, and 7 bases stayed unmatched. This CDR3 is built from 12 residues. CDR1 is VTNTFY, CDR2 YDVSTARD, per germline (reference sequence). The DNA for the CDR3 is TGTGCCACCTGGGCCGGGGCTTATAAGAAACTCTTT. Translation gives CATWAGAYKKLF.

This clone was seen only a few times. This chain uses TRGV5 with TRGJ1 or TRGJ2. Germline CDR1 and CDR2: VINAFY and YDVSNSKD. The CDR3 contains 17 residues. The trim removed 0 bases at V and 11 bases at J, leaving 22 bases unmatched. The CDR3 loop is CATWDRHKSGALSEKLF. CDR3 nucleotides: TGTGCCACCTGGGACAGGCACAAAAGTGGGGCCCTTTCTGAGAAACTCTTT.

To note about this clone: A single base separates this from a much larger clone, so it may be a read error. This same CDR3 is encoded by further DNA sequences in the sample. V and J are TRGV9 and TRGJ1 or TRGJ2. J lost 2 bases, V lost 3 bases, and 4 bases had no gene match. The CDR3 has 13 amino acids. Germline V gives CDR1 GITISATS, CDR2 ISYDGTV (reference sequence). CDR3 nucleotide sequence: TGTGCCTTGTGGGAGCCGTATTATTATAAGAAACTCTTT. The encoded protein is CALWEPYYYKKLF.

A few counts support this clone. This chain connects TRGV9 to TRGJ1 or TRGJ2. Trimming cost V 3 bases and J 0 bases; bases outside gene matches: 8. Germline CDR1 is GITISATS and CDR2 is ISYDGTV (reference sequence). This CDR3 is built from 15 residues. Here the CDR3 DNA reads TGTGCCTTGTGGGAGCCCCGCCCGAATTATTATAAGAAACTCTTT. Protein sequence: CALWEPRPNYYKKLF.

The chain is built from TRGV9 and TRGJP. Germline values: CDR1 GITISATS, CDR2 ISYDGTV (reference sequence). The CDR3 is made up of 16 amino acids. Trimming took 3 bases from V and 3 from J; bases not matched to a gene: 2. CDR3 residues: CALWEPQELGKKIKVF. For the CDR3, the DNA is TGTGCCTTGTGGGAGCCGCAAGAGTTGGGCAAAAAAATCAAGGTATTT.

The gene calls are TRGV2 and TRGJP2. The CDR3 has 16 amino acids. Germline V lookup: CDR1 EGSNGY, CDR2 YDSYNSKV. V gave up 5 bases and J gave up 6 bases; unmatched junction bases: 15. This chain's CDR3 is CATWAPLFSGDWIKTF. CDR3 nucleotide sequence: TGTGCCACCTGGGCGCCACTATTTTCTGGTGATTGGATCAAGACGTTT.

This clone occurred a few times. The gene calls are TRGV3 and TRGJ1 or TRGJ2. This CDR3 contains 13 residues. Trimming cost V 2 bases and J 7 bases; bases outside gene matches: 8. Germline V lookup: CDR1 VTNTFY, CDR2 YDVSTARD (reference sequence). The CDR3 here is CATWDKGSYKKLF. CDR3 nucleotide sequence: TGTGCCACCTGGGACAAGGGTAGCTATAAGAAACTCTTT.

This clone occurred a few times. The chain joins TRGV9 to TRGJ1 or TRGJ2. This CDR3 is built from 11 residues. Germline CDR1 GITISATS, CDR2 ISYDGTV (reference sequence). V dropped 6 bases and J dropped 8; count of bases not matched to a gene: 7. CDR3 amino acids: CALWNCDKKLF. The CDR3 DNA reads TGTGCCTTGTGGAATTGTGATAAGAAACTCTTT.